This T cell receptor (beta chain) was retrieved from a study of CD4+ T cells in melanoma (dated by TCRdb to 2021 to 2024). In the study overall: Neoantigen-specific CD4+ T cells in human melanoma were what the study investigated. Here is what the overall study found, with its caveats: According to the report, neoantigen-specific CD4+ T cells in melanoma displayed diverse differentiation states. Neoantigen-specific CD4+ T cells were reported to be correlated with the function of CD8+ T cells, macrophages and B cells.

In this sample, this clone turned up a few times. Its antigen is still unknown. Base quality data are lacking; no much larger clone is found one base away. Preparation of the library involved the immunoSEQ multiplex PCR assay. TCRdb took over this immuneACCESS table, retaining in-frame rearrangements with V and J assigned. Such tables are incomplete; in checked studies, under half of the missing clones stem from an unresolved V gene, and the remainder is unexplained. Recorded for this sample are 14,000 to 15,000 clones; 60% to 80% of them occurred a single time. The ten largest clones represent 15% to 18% of the sample. Deletion took 7 bases off V and 4 bases off J, with a span of 22 bases between the germline ends. Looking up the germline V gene (reference sequence) yields CDR1 MNHEY and CDR2 SMNVEV. There are 16 amino acids in the CDR3, from cysteine to phenylalanine inclusive. Only CDR3 DNA is held: 48 bases, read in frame from base 1.

The donors were melanoma patients. The receptor was isolated from a human donor with melanoma. In this chain, TRBV27 is recombined with TRBJ1-2; a confident D gene designation cannot be given. The sequencing input was cells from a culture (not recorded whether cultured in vitro). The nucleotide sequence is TGTGCCAGCATCCCGCGGATGGGCCCTGGCCCCTATGGCTACACCTTC. This encodes CASIPRMGPGPYGYTF.